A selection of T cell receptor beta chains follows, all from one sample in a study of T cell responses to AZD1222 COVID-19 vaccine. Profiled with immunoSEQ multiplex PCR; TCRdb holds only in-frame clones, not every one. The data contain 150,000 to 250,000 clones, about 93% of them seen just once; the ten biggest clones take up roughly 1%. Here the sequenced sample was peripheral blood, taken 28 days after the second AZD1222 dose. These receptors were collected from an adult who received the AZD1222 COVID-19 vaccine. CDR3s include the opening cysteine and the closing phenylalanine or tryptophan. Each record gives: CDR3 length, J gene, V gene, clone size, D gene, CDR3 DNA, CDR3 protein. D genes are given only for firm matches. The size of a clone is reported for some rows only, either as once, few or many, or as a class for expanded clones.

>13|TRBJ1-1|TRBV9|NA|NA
TGTGCCAGCAGCGTGACAGTGAACACTGAAGCTTTCTTT
CASSVTVNTEAFF
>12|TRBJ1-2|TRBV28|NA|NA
TGTGCCAGCAGTTTTGTTTCGGGGGGCTACACCTTC
CASSFVSGGYTF
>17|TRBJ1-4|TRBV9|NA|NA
TGTGCCAGCAGCGTAGGTGAAGGTTGGGCAACTAATGAAAAACTGTTTTTT
CASSVGEGWATNEKLFF
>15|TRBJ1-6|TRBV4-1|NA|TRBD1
TGCGCCAGCAGCCAATGGGACAGAGAAAATTCACCCCTCCACTTT
CASSQWDRENSPLHF
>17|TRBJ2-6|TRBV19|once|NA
TGTGCCAGTAGTTCGACCCAGGGGACCTGGGGGGCCAACGTCCTGACTTTC
CASSSTQGTWGANVLTF
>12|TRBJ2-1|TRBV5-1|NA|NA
TGCGCCAGCAGCCCCGGGTTGGAGTCGCTGTTCTTC
CASSPGLESLFF
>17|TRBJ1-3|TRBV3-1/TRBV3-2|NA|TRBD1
TGTGCCAGCAGCCAGTTCACAGGGGCGAGCTCTGGAAACACCATATATTTT
CASSQFTGASSGNTIYF
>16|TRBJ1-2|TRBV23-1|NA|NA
TGCGCCAGCAGTCAGTCCCCCGGGACTCCTAGGGGTGGCTACACCTTC
CASSQSPGTPRGGYTF
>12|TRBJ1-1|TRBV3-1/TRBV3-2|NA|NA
TGTGCCAGCAGCCTCGGGGTAGCTGAAGCTTTCTTT
CASSLGVAEAFF
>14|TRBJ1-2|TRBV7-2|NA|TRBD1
TGTGCCAGCAGCCCACAGGGGGGGGACTATGGCTACACCTTC
CASSPQGGDYGYTF
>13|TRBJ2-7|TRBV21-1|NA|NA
TGTGCCAGGCCGGGACAGGGGTCGGGAGAGCAGTACTTC
CARPGQGSGEQYF
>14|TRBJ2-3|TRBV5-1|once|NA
TGCGCCAGCAGCCTCCTGAGAGGCACAGATACGCAGTATTTT
CASSLLRGTDTQYF
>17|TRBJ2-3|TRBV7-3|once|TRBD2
TGTGCCAGCAGCTTAAGGGTAGCGGGGGGGCCAGTAGATACGCAGTATTTT
CASSLRVAGGPVDTQYF
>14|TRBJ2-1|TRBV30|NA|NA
TGTGCCTGGTCTCGGGACACCCCCTACAATGAGCAGTTCTTC
CAWSRDTPYNEQFF
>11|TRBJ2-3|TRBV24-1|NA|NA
TGTGCCACCAGTGTCTCAGATACGCAGTATTTT
CATSVSDTQYF
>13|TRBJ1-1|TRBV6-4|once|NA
TGTGCCAGCAGCTTAGAACTAGGCAGTGAAGCTTTCTTT
CASSLELGSEAFF
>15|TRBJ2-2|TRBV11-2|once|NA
TGTGCCAGCAGCTACGGACAGGCGGGAACCGGGGAGCTGTTTTTT
CASSYGQAGTGELFF
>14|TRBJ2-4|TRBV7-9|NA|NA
TGTGCCAGCAGCTTGGGGTTATCGGGAAACATTCAGTACTTC
CASSLGLSGNIQYF
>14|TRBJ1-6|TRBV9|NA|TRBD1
TGTGCCAGCAGCTTTGACAGGGAGGGCTCACCCCTCCACTTT
CASSFDREGSPLHF
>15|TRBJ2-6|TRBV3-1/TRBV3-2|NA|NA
TGTGCCAGCAGCACCCCCCTGCTGGGGGCCAACGTCCTGACTTTC
CASSTPLLGANVLTF
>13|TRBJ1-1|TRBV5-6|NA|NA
TGTGCCAGCATTGGTGACGGACAGTTTTATTTTTTCTTT
CASIGDGQFYFFF
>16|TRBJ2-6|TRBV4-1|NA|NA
TGCGCCAGCACCCCCTGGAGGGCAACTGGGGCCAACGTCCTGACTTTC
CASTPWRATGANVLTF
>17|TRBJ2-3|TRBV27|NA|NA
TGTGCCAGCAGTTTGGGACGCAGATATCCTAGCACAGATACGCAGTATTTT
CASSLGRRYPSTDTQYF
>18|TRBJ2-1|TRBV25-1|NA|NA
TGTGCCAGCAGCAAATGGCGTTCAGGGCCCAGCTCCTACAATGAGCAGTTCTTC
CASSKWRSGPSSYNEQFF
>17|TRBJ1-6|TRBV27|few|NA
TGTGCCAGCAGACTATCAGGGGATAGCTCCTATAATTCACCCCTCCACTTT
CASRLSGDSSYNSPLHF
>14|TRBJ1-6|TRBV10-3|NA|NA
TGTGCCATCAGTGAGGGCAGCCAGTGGTCACCCCTCCACTTT
CAISEGSQWSPLHF
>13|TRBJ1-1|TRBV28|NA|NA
TGTGCCAGCAGTTTAGGGTTGAACACTGAAGCTTTCTTT
CASSLGLNTEAFF
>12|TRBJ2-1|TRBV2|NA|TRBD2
TGTGCCAGCAGTGAACGTCTAGCGGTCCTGTTCTTC
CASSERLAVLFF
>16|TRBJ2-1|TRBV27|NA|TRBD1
TGTGCCAGCAGTTCCCTTCATAGGACAGGGACCAATGAGCAGTTCTTC
CASSSLHRTGTNEQFF
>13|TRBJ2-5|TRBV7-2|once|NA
TGTGCCAGCAGCTCAGGGCATTGGGAGACCCAGTACTTC
CASSSGHWETQYF
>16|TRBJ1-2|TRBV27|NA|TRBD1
TGTGCCAGCAGTTTTGGCCAGGGGGCGCCCGGCTATGGCTACACCTTC
CASSFGQGAPGYGYTF
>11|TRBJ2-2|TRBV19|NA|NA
TGTGCCAGTAGTATTGGCGGGGAGCTGTTTTTT
CASSIGGELFF
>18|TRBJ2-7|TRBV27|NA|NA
TGTGCCAGCAGGGGCCCTAGTCGGACCCATAGTTGGAACTACGAGCAGTACTTC
CASRGPSRTHSWNYEQYF
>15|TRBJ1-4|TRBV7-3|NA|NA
TGTGCCCTCCCTAAGCTAGACAGGTATATTGAAAAACTGTTTTTT
CALPKLDRYIEKLFF
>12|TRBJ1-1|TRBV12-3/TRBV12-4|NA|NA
TGTGCCAGCAGTTTAAATGGTCAGGGGAGGATCTTT
CASSLNGQGRIF
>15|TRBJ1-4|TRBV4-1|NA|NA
TGCGCCAGCAGCCAAGCGGGGGCAGGTAATGAAAAACTGTTTTTT
CASSQAGAGNEKLFF
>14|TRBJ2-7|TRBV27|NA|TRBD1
TGTGCCAGCAGGGGGGACAGGGTGGCCTACGAGCAGTACTTC
CASRGDRVAYEQYF
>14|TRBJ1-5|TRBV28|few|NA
TGTGCCAGCAGTTTATTTTCAAGCGGTCAGCCCCAGCATTTT
CASSLFSSGQPQHF
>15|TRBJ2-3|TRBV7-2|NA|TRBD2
TGTGCCAGCAGCTTGAGACTAGCCAGCACAGATACGCAGTATTTT
CASSLRLASTDTQYF
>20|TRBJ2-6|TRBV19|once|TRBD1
TGTGCCAGTAGTATAGCCGGGGCCGGGACAGGGGAAGCTGGGGCCAACGTCCTGACTTTC
CASSIAGAGTGEAGANVLTF
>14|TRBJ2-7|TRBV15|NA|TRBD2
TGTGCCACCAGCATTAGCGGGGACGCCTACGAGCAGTACTTC
CATSISGDAYEQYF
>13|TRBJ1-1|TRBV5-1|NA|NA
TGCGCCAGCAGCTTGCCATCTGCAGGGGAAGCTTTCTTT
CASSLPSAGEAFF
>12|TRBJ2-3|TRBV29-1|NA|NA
TGCAGCGGGGAGCGGTACACAGATACGCAGTATTTT
CSGERYTDTQYF
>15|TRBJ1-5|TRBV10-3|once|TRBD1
TGTGCCATCAGTGACGGACAGGGGATCAATCAGCCCCAGCATTTT
CAISDGQGINQPQHF
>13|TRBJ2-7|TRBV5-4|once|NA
TGTGCCAGCAGCTTGCCAAACGGGGACGAGCAGTACTTC
CASSLPNGDEQYF
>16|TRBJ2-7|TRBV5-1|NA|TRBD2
TGCGCCAGCAGCTTGATAGCTAGCGGGGGAGGATACGAGCAGTACTTC
CASSLIASGGGYEQYF
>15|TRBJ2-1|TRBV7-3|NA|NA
TGTGCCAGCAGCGACCAGGGTTCGGTGTACAATGAGCAGTTCTTC
CASSDQGSVYNEQFF
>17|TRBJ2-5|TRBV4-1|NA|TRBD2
TGCGCCAGCAGCCAACGGACTAGCGGGGGGGCAGAAGAGACCCAGTACTTC
CASSQRTSGGAEETQYF
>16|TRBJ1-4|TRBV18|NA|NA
TGTGCCAGCTCACAAAGTTTCGCCCGGGAAGGTGAAAAACTGTTTTTT
CASSQSFAREGEKLFF
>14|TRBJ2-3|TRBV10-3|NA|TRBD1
TGTGCCATCAGGGGACAGGGGGTAGGAGATACGCAGTATTTT
CAIRGQGVGDTQYF
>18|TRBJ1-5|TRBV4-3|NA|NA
TGCGCCAGCAGCCAAGGTTTGGGGGGTATATGGAGCAATCAGCCCCAGCATTTT
CASSQGLGGIWSNQPQHF
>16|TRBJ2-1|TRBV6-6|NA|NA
TGTGCCAGCAGTTACGTACCGTTTCCCTCCTACAATGAGCAGTTCTTC
CASSYVPFPSYNEQFF